This entry features one T cell receptor (beta chain) sequence. Negative isolation was used for CD8+ and CD4+ T cells, and FACS enrichment was applied to TEMRA cells. An input of about 0.5 to 1 ug of RNA was subjected to reverse transcription using random hexamers. Amplification of the TCR beta CDR3 was carried out by immunoSEQ multiplex PCR, which spanned a total of 54 Vbeta and 13 Jbeta segments. In TCRdb, the immunoSEQ multiplex PCR reads were re-called with MiXCR into one record per CDR3 protein. The profile shows 110,000 to 150,000 distinct CDR3 sequences, under 97% of them singletons. The CDR3 loop spans 15 amino acids. From germline, CDR1 is LGHNA and CDR2 YNFKEQ. J lost 5 bases, V lost 3 bases, and 9 bases had no gene match. This sample is part of a study of CD8 T cells in Susac syndrome. Study as a whole: The Susac syndrome patients were therapy-naive, on corticosteroids, or on intravenous immunoglobulin alone at blood draw.

The sample was CD4+ T cells from PBMCs. This clonotype was obtained from a human donor with Susac syndrome. The chain carries TRBV4-2 and TRBJ2-5; 7 nucleotides agree with TRBD1. The CDR3 bases are TGTGCCAGCAGCCACGGGACAGTAGAAGTGGAGACCCAGTACTTC. Encoded protein: CASSHGTVEVETQYF.